This TCR beta chain was captured by sequencing in a study of cytomegalovirus exposure and HLA in healthy donors (dated by TCRdb to the late 2010s). Some background on the complete study: An earlier analysis of more than 550 of the donors reported around 280 Gb of sequence data and 95 million to 130 million unique TCR beta sequences obtained from roughly 180 million T cells. A later genetic analysis used genome-wide SNP genotypes for about 65% of the roughly 670 donors, treating that subset as a discovery cohort. A later analysis re-examined previously published TCR beta repertoires from just over 650 donors and added high-resolution HLA genotyping to investigate patterns of TCR occurrence. HLA typing covered class I and class II loci at four-digit resolution. The study combined high-throughput TCR immunosequencing, statistical association of individual TCRs with disease status, and machine learning to predict cytomegalovirus infection status. The study used immunosequencing to profile the T cell repertoires of hundreds of subjects and linked those repertoires to cytomegalovirus serostatus. Across around 400 genotyped donors of the cohort, an average of approximately 220,000 unique TCR beta nucleotide sequences per donor were sequenced, and 15% to 20% of those sequences were non-productive. The study aimed to test whether signatures of past pathogen exposure could be identified by cataloging public T cell receptors. The number of donors typed differed by locus, with about 620-630 for A, B, C, DRB1 and DQB1, 522 for DQA1, approximately 580 for DPA1, and around 450 for DPB1. Besides the first cohort of under 700 subjects, a separate validation cohort made up of 120 different subjects was used. Of the approximately 400 genotyped donors, 81% were placed in the genetic ancestry cluster associated with self-reported Caucasian donors. Every repertoire in the discovery cohort had been generated on one and the same sequencing platform. An early release covering some 640 HLA-typed donors comprised about 300 gigabases of sequencing data and around 85 million unique TCR sequences. Roughly five DR-DQ haplotypes were handled as single units for association and clustering, since linkage in the cohort was strong. Rather than drawing on any new phenotypic data, the later analysis identified candidate immune exposures from TCR beta sequences and the way those sequences occurred across donors. Donor age, sex, ethnicity and CMV serostatus were collected together with the repertoire data. In an earlier analysis of 500 to 650 of the donors, high-throughput TCR beta sequencing was used to judge whether each TCR beta V gene segment behaved as functional or pseudogenic. Beyond this particular receptor, the publication reports: Because HLA typing was unavailable for some donors at each locus, only the typed subset was used in association tests. In a later analysis, the rate of TCR association differed among HLA loci, with DRB1 alleles having the most associated TCRs and HLA-C alleles having the fewest. A later analysis reported that several top co-occurrence clusters appeared linked to parvovirus B19, influenza, CMV and Epstein-Barr virus. Approximately 18 rarely observed V segments, including chromosome 9 orphons, were excluded from the earlier analysis of almost 600 of the donors because counts were too low. Strong co-occurrence of HLA alleles, especially DR and DQ, made assigning TCR associations to individual alleles difficult. Cytomegalovirus status was reported to be diagnosed by the classifier with high specificity and sensitivity in both the original and validation cohorts. CMV serostatus was the only immune exposure information available for the cohort. V-gene and J-gene trimming of TCR beta chains was associated with a missense DCLRE1C variant in a later genetic analysis, and the association was replicated in an independent cohort. A later analysis found that HLA-associated TCR beta chains were more clonally expanded and had lower generation probabilities than equally common non-associated chains. A later analysis found that most CMV-associated TCR beta chains appeared HLA-restricted, with HLA associations seemingly driven largely by CMV exposure. It was suggested by the authors that the approach could potentially be generalized to other disease states and immunological phenotypes. Presence/absence analyses assumed roughly uniform sequencing depth across donors, an assumption that may not hold. A group of highly shared sequence variants was considered likely to be a technical artifact of the sequencing pipeline. A few of the identified cytomegalovirus-associated TCR beta chains were confirmed in vitro to be specific for cytomegalovirus antigens. At a false discovery rate of 0.05, a later analysis linked 16,000 or so TCR beta sequences to specific HLA alleles. Most TCR sequences were observed very rarely across donors, whereas some public TCRs were present in many individuals. Only TCR beta chains were sequenced in this cohort, and the absence of alpha or paired-chain data limited detectable features. In an earlier analysis of around 500 of the donors, most TCR beta V segments appeared in productive rearrangements about 87% or about 30% of the time, broadly matching IMGT annotations. A total of fewer than 200 TCR beta chains were listed by the study as associated with cytomegalovirus. A further reported finding was that TCR beta sequences accurately predicted the HLA-A and HLA-B alleles for most subjects in the first cohort. Correlated functional status among segregating V segments might reflect linkage disequilibrium, but an unknown experimental factor could not be ruled out. According to a later genetic analysis, donors in an Asian-associated ancestry cluster had fewer N-insertions in productive TCRs than the approximately 670-donor mean.

In total, roughly 710 healthy bone marrow donors made up the cohort. Cohort members were all nominally healthy when sampled, although unrecorded immune exposures were likely present. The donor was CMV seronegative and was included in the group of about 350 seronegative cohort members. A peripheral blood sample was collected from each donor, and TCR beta sequencing was performed on peripheral blood mononuclear cells. The Qiagen DNeasy Blood Extraction Kit was used to extract genomic DNA from the blood cell samples. As concerns this clone: There is no known antigen for this receptor. There are no base qualities to consult, and no much larger clone falls within one base.

Receptor amplification or capture employed the immunoSEQ multiplex PCR assay. A mixture of 60 forward primers for TCR Vbeta segments and 13 reverse primers for TCR Jbeta segments was used in the multiplex PCR. The CDR3 region of rearranged TCR beta genes was amplified from genomic DNA by a multiplex PCR assay. The Illumina HiSeq System was used to sequence the amplified TCR beta libraries as 87-base-pair reads. The study's processing was this. Across the 640 or so repertoires, a later analysis counted roughly 77 million unique TCR beta chains, 9.5 million to 13 million of which were shared by at least two donors. To remove PCR and sequencing errors, raw reads were error-corrected and collapsed into unique sequences using a nearest-neighbor algorithm that merged closely related sequences. To assign V, D and J gene segments, CDR3 sequences were aligned to IMGT reference sequences. For a sequence to be retained, a match of at least six nucleotides to both a V gene segment and a J gene segment was required. A rearrangement counted as productive if the CDR3 had no stop codons and remained in frame with V and J, and every other rearrangement counted as non-productive. CDR3 was defined according to IMGT convention as the region running from the second conserved V-encoded cysteine to the conserved J-encoded phenylalanine. Sequences without an unambiguous match to a single V gene segment were excluded from the earlier analysis of a few hundred of the donors. An earlier analysis of 587 of the donors called V segments functional above 56.7% productive rearrangements and segregating when the between-donor standard deviation exceeded 5%. A statistical classification framework was built for diagnosing cytomegalovirus status from the catalog of TCR beta chain sequences. A later analysis assigned V and J genes by comparing TCR nucleotide sequences with IMGT/GENE-DB human TR gene sequences. A later analysis assigned CDR3 sequences and most-parsimonious VDJ recombination scenarios with the TCRdist pipeline. In a later analysis, each TCR beta chain was defined by its CDR3 amino acid sequence together with its V-gene family, and reads lacking a unique V-gene family were excluded. A later analysis removed 450 to 600 highly shared, low-generation-probability nucleotide sequences to deal with suspected cross-contamination and a sequencing artifact. In a later analysis, a clonal expansion index was calculated for each public chain from normalized within-repertoire ranks of inferred template counts. A later analysis computed generation probabilities with a VDJ recombination model fitted to out-of-frame rearrangements, and checked the results against IGoR. In a later analysis, hypergeometric tests were used to score TCR-TCR, TCR-HLA and TCR-CMV co-occurrence, with a repertoire-size bias correction applied to TCR pairs. False discovery rates were estimated in a later analysis by permuting HLA or CMV assignments 20 times. In a later analysis, co-occurring TCRs were grouped using DBSCAN, and TCRdist sequence similarity was added for clustering within HLA-allele-positive subsets. Co-occurrence clustering excluded repertoires with fewer than 30,000 or more than 120,000 public chains, plus five with anomalous nucleotide sharing. TCRdb mirrors the immuneACCESS table, restricted to in-frame sequences. Some clones are absent from its copies; in checked studies, under half trace to an unresolved V gene, and the reason for the others is unknown. The V and J calls and clone size were taken over from that table, and D and trimming were inferred from the DNA. This sample comprises 110,000 to 150,000 clones, about 80% of them detected only once. The top ten clonotypes cover 4.5% to 6% of the sample.

The clonotype comes from a male donor in good health and CMV-seronegative. The sequencing input was PBMCs.

The bases read TGTGCCAGCAGCCCCACACAGGGAACCTATGGCTACACCTTC. This codes for CASSPTQGTYGYTF. The chain uses TRBV2 and TRBJ1-2; the D gene is possibly TRBD1, with 6 bases matching. The germline V gene gives CDR1 as SNHLY and CDR2 as FYNNEI. V is pared back by 6 bases and J by 4 bases, with 15 bases lying between the germline termini. The CDR3 numbers 14 residues from cysteine through phenylalanine. Only the CDR3 region is kept as DNA, spanning 42 bases read in frame from base 1.